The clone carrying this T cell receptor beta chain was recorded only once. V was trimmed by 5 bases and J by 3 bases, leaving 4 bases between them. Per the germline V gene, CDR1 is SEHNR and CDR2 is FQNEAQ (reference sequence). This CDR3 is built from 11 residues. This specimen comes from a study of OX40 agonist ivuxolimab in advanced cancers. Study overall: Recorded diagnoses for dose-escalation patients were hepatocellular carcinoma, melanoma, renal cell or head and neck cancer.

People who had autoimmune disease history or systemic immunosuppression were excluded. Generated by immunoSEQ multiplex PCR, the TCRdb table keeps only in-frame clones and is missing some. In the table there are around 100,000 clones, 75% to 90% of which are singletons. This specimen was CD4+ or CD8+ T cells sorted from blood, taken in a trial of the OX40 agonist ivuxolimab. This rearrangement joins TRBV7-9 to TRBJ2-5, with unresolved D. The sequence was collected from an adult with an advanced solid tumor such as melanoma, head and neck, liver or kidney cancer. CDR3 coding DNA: TGTGCCAGCAGCCCAAAAGAGACCCAGTACTTC. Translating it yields CASSPKETQYF. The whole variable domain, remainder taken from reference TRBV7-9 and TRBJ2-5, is DTGVSQNPRHKITKRGQNVTFRCDPISEHNRLYWYRQTLGQGPEFLTYFQNEAQLEKSRLLSDRFSAERPKGSFSTLEIQRTEQGDSAMYLCASSPKETQYFGPGTRLLVL.